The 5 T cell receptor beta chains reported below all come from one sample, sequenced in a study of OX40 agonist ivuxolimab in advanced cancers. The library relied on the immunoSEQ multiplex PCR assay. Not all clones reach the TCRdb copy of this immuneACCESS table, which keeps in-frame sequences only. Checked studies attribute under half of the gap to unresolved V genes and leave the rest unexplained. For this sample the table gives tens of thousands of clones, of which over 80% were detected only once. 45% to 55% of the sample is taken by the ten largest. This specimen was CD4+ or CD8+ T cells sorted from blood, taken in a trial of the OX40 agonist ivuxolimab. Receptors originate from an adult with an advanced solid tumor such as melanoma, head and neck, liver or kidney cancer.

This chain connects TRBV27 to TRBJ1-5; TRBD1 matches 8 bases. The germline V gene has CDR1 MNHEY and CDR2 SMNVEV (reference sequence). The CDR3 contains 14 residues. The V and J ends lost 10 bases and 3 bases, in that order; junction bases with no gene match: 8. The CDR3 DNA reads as TGTGCCACCCGACAGGGGCTTTCCAATCAGCCCCAGCATTTT. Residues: CATRQGLSNQPQHF.

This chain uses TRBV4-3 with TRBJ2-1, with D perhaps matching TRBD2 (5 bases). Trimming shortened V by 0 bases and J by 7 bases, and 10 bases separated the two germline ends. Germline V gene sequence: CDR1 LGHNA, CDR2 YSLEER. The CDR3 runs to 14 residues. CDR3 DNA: TGCGCCAGCAGCCAAGAGGACGGGGTAAATGAGCAGTTCTTC. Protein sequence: CASSQEDGVNEQFF.

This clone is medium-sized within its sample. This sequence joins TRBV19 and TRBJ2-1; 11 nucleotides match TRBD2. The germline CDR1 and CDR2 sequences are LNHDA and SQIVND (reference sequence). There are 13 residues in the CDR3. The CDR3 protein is CATGLADHNEQFF. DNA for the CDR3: TGTGCTACGGGACTAGCGGACCACAATGAGCAGTTCTTC.

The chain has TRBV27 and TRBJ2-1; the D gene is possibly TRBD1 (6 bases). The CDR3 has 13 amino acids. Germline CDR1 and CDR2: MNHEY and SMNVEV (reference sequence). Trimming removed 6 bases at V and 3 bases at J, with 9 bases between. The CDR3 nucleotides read TGTGCCAGCAGCGGACAGTTCTACAATGAGCAGTTCTTC. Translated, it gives CASSGQFYNEQFF.

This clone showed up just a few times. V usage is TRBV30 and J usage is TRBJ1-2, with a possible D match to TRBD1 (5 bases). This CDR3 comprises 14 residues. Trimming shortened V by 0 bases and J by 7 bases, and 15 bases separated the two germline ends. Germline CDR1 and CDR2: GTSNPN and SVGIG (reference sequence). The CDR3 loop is CAWSVQADPSGYTF. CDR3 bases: TGTGCCTGGAGTGTACAGGCGGACCCCTCTGGCTACACCTTC.